Reported below is one T cell receptor beta chain. Source study methods: Nucleated cell counts were estimated from reference gene primer amplification. TCRdb's table, derived via immunoSEQ multiplex PCR, lists solely in-frame clones and lacks some. V and J calls and clone size are as listed in that table; D and trimming were resolved from the DNA. Among around 160,000 clones listed, 81% were seen once. The data belong to a study of blood T cell repertoires in COVID-19. The CDR3 consists of 16 residues. The germline V gene has CDR1 SGHRS and CDR2 YFSETQ. Trimming left V 2 bases short and J 2 bases short, with 14 bases between.

Sequenced: peripheral blood. The TCR sequence derives from a human donor in a cohort sampled during active COVID-19. The chain carries TRBV5-1 and TRBJ1-3; TRBD1 might be the D (6 bases). The CDR3 is CASSLQGPHTGNTIYF. Here the CDR3 DNA reads TGCGCCAGCAGCTTACAGGGTCCCCATACTGGAAACACCATATATTTT.